This T cell receptor (beta chain) stems from a study of Graves' ophthalmopathy and Graves' hyperthyroidism. TCR beta CDR3 amplification used RNA transcripts. After a first-round RT-PCR with HTBI primers, a second-round multiplex PCR was run. TCRdb ran MiXCR on the multiplex PCR reads and lists one entry per CDR3 protein. Found here are 200,000 to 250,000 distinct CDR3 sequences, under 25% of them singletons; the top ten hold roughly 44%. Study-level points and caveats: The model reached roughly 71% sensitivity and roughly 72% specificity for predicting ophthalmopathy progression. Also, most clonotypes expanded in the thyroid above 0.001 frequency appeared in blood.

Concerning this clonotype itself: Its target is not known.

Ophthalmopathy donors' eye disease showed moderate-to-severe activity, CAS of at least 3, NOSPECS of at least 4 and duration under 3 months. The CDR3 is 15 amino acids. V gave up 0 bases and J gave up 0 bases, with 8 bases separating them. In germline, CDR1 is SGHTA, CDR2 FQGNSA. Sequenced sample: peripheral blood. The sequence was collected from a woman in her fifties or sixties with Graves' ophthalmopathy. The chain has TRBV7-2 and TRBJ1-1; D ambiguous. CDR3 region: CASSLAVQMNTEAFF. CDR3 in DNA: TGTGCCAGCAGCTTAGCGGTGCAGATGAACACTGAAGCTTTCTTT.